The 2 T cell receptor beta chains given below trace back to one sample, sequenced in a study of cytomegalovirus exposure and HLA in healthy donors. The PCR contained 60 Vbeta and 13 Jbeta primers. Repertoires were generated with immunoSEQ multiplex PCR, while TCRdb's copy carries only in-frame clones and drops some. The table shows 150,000 or so clones, with around 82% occurring only once. Sequencing input: PBMCs. These receptors all come from a man aged 50 to 59 in good health and CMV-seronegative.

The V and J genes are TRBV6-1 and TRBJ2-5; 8 bases are shared with TRBD2. The CDR3 covers 16 residues. The trim removed 2 bases at V and 5 bases at J, leaving 10 bases unmatched. CDR1 is MNHNS, CDR2 SASEGT, per germline. CDR3 protein: CASSENPAGVGETQYF. For the CDR3, the DNA is TGTGCCAGCAGTGAAAATCCAGCGGGAGTTGGTGAGACCCAGTACTTC.

The V gene is TRBV5-4, the J gene TRBJ1-6; D uncertain. V dropped 0 bases and J dropped 7 bases, with 8 bases sitting between them. The V gene's germline CDR1 is SGHNT and CDR2 YYREEE (reference sequence). The CDR3 extends over 14 amino acids. DNA for the CDR3: TGTGCCAGCAGCTTGGGACGGAGAAATTCACCCCTCCACTTT. It codes for CASSLGRRNSPLHF.